The clone carrying this T cell receptor (beta chain) has only a few counts. Its antigen remains unidentified. This sample stems from a study of CD8 T cells in Susac syndrome. At the level of the study: Treatment at blood withdrawal was none, corticosteroids, or intravenous immunoglobulin alone in Susac syndrome patients.

Reverse transcription used about 0.45 to 1 ug RNA and random hexamers. Each CDR3 protein is one row after TCRdb ran MiXCR on the immunoSEQ multiplex PCR reads. The sample carries some 190,000 distinct CDR3 sequences, about 94% recorded once. CD8+ and CD4+ blood T cells underwent TCR beta sequencing. Under recently defined diagnostic criteria, the patients with Susac syndrome qualified as having definite or probable disease. Study results and caveats: The CD4+ T cell repertoire of patients with Susac syndrome showed no detectable clonal expansion.

The CDR3 length is 13 residues. Losses at the gene ends were 3 bases for V and 7 bases for J; bases not matched to a gene: 1. Per germline, CDR1 MNHEY and CDR2 SMNVEV (reference sequence). Sequences were obtained from CD4+ T cells from PBMCs. V is TRBV27 and J is TRBJ1-5; 9 bases map to TRBD1. This sequence originates from a human donor with Susac syndrome. CDR3 DNA sequence: TGTGCCAGCAGTTTCGGACAGGGGCAGCCCCAGCATTTT. Translating gives CASSFGQGQPQHF.